Described below is a single TCR beta chain sequence and its context. This specimen belongs to a study of blood T cell repertoires in COVID-19. The overall study: From the United States, Italy and Spain came samples of acute and convalescent COVID-19. PBMCs, B-cell-depleted T cells, or T cells provided the cDNA or gDNA that made up the material.

Measured with immunoSEQ multiplex PCR; TCRdb has only the in-frame clones, and not every one. This sample has about 46,000 clones, with 70% to 90% found just once. With 5 bases clipped from V and 2 bases from J, the junction kept 12 bases outside the gene matches. There are 17 residues in the CDR3. Germline V CDR1 and CDR2: SGHNT, YENEEA. This clonotype originated in a human donor in a cohort sampled during active COVID-19. The donor label of this sample is uncertain. The chain uses TRBV11-3 and TRBJ2-5, with 9 bases that match TRBD1. Source material: peripheral blood. This chain's CDR3 is CASSKGSAGTGQETQYF. The CDR3 DNA sequence: TGTGCCAGCAGCAAGGGGTCGGCGGGGACAGGGCAAGAGACCCAGTACTTC.